This T cell receptor (beta chain) was documented in a study of brain metastases from non-small cell lung cancer. As regards this clone: Its cognate antigen is unknown.

The germline V gene encodes CDR1 LGHNA and CDR2 YNFKEQ. Trimming shortened V by 0 bases and J by 6 bases, and 14 bases separated the two germline ends. The CDR3 covers 15 residues. Whole-study results and caveats: T-cell clones appeared expanded in 60% to 75% of brain metastases relative to matched primary tumors. Paired brain metastases and primary tumors largely shared TCR repertoires. T-cell infiltration was lower in brain metastases than primaries (P < 0.001).

Sequencing was performed with immunoSEQ multiplex PCR; in TCRdb, only in-frame clones are kept and a portion is missing. The data contain fewer than 5,000 clones, around nine tenths of them singletons. The chain links TRBV4-2 to TRBJ1-1; D may be TRBD1 (6 bases). The specimen was tissue from a brain metastasis. The TCR originated in a donor aged 40 or older with non-small cell lung cancer. The CDR3 nucleotides read TGTGCCAGCAGCCAAGATGAGGGGGTGGGGGCTGAAGCTTTCTTT. Its protein product is CASSQDEGVGAEAFF.